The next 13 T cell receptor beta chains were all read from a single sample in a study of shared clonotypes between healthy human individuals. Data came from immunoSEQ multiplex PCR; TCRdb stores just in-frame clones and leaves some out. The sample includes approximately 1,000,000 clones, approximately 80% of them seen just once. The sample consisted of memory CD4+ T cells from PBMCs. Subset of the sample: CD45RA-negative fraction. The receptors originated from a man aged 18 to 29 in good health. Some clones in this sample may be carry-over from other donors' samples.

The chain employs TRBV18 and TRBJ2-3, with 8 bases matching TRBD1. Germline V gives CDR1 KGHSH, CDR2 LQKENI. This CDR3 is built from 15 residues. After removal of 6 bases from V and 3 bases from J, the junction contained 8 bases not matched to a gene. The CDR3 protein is CASSTGTGDTDTQYF. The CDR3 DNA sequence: TGTGCCAGCTCCACCGGGACAGGTGATACAGATACGCAGTATTTT.

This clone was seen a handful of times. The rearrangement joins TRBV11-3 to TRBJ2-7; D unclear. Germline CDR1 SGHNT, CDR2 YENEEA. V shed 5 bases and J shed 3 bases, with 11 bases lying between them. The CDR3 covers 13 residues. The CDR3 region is CASSPGSGYEQYF. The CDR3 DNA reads TGTGCCAGCAGCCCCGGGTCAGGCTACGAGCAGTACTTC.

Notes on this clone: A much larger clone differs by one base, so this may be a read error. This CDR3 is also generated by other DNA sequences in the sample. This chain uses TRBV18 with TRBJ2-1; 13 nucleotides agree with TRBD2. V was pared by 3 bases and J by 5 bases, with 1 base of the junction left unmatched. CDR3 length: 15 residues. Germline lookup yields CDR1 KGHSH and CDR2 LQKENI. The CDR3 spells CASSPGLAGDNEQFF. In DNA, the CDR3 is TGTGCCAGCTCACCTGGACTAGCGGGAGACAATGAGCAGTTCTTC.

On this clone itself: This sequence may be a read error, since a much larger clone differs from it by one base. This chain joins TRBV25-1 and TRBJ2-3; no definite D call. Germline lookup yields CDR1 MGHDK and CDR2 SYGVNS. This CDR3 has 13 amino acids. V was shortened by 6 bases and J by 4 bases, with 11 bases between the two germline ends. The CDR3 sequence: CASSPLVADTQYF. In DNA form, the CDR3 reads TGTGCCAGCAGCCCGCTCGTGGCAGATACGCAGTATTTT. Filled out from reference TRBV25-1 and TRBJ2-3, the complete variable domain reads EADIYQTPRYLVIGTGKKITLECSQTMGHDKMYWYQQDPGMELHLIHYSYGVNSTEKGDLSSESTVSRIRTEHFPLTLESARPSHTSQYLCASSPLVADTQYFGPGTRLTVL.

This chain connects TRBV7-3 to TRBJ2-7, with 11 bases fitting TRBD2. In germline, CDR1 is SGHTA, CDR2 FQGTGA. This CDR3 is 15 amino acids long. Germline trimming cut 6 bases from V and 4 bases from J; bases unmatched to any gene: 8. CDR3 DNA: TGTGCCAGCAGTTTGACTAGCGGGAACGGATACGAGCAGTACTTC. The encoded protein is CASSLTSGNGYEQYF.

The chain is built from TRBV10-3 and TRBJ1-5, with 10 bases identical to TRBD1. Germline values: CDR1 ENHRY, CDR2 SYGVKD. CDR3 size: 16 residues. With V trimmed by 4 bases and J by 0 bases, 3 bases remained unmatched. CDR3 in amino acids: CAISGTGGSSNQPQHF. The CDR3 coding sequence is TGTGCCATCAGTGGGACAGGGGGGAGTAGCAATCAGCCCCAGCATTTT.

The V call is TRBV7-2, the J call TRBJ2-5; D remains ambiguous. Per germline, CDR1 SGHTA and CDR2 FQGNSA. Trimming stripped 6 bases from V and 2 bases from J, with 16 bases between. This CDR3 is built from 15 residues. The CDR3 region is CASSLQERLQETQYF. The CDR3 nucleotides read TGTGCCAGCAGTCTCCAGGAGAGATTACAAGAGACCCAGTACTTC.

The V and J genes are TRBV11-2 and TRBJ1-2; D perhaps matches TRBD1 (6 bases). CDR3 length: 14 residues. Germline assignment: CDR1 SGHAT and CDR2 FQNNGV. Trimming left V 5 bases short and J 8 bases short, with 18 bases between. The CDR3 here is CASSRTGSRWGYTF. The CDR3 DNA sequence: TGTGCCAGCAGCCGAACAGGGAGTCGTTGGGGCTACACCTTC.

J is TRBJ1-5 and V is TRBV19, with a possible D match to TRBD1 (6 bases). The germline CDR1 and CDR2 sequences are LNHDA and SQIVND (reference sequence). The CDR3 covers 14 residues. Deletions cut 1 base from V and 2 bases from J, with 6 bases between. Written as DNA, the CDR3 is TGTGCCAGTAGTATAGGACAGGGCAATCAGCCCCAGCATTTT. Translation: CASSIGQGNQPQHF.

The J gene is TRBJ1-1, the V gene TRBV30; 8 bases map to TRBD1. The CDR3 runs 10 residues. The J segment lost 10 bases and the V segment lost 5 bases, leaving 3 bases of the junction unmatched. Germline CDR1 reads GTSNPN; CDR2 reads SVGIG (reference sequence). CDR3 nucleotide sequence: TGTGCCTGGGGGACAGGTGGAGCTTTCTTT. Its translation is CAWGTGGAFF. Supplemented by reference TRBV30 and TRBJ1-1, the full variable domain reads SQTIHQWPATLVQPVGSPLSLECTVEGTSNPNLYWYRQAAGRGLQLLFYSVGIGQISSEVPQNLSASRPQDRQFILSSKKLLLSDSGFYLCAWGTGGAFFGQGTRLTVV.

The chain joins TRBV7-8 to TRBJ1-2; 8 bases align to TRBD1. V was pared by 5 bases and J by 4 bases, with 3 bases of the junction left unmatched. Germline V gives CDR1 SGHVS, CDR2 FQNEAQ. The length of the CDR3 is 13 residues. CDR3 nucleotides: TGTGCCAGCAGCCCAACAGGGGGCTATGGCTACACCTTC. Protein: CASSPTGGYGYTF.

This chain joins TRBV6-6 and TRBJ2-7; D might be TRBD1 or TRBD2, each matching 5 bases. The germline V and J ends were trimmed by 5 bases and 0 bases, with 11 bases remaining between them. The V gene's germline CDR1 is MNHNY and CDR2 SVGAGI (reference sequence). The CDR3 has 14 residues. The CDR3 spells CASSTRDHSYEQYF. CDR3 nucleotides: TGTGCCAGCAGTACCCGGGACCACTCCTACGAGCAGTACTTC.

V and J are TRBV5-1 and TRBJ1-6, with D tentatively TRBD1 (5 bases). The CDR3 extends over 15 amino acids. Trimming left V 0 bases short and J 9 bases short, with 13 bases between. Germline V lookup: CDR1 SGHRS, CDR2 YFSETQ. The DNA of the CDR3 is TGCGCCAGCAGCTTGGAGACAGTGAGGGGTTCACCCCTCCACTTT. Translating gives CASSLETVRGSPLHF. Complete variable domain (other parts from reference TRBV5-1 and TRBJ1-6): KAGVTQTPRYLIKTRGQQVTLSCSPISGHRSVSWYQQTPGQGLQFLFEYFSETQRNKGNFPGRFSGRQFSNSRSEMNVSTLELGDSALYLCASSLETVRGSPLHFGNGTRLTVT.